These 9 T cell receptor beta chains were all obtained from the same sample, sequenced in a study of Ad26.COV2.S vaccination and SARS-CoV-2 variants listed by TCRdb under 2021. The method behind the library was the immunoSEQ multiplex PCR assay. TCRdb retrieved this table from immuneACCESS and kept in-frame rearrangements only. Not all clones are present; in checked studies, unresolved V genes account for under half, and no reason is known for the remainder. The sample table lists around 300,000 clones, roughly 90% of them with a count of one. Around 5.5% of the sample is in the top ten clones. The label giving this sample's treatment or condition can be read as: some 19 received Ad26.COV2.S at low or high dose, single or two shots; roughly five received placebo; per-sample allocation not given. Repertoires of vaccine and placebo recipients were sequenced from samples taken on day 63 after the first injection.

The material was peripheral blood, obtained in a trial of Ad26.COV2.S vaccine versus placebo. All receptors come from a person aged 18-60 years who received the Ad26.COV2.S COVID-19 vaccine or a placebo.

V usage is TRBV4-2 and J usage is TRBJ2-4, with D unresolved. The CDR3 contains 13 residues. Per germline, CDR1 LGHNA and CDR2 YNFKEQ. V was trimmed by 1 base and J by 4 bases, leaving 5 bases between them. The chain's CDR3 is CASSQGNKNIQYF. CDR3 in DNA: TGTGCCAGCAGCCAAGGCAATAAAAACATTCAGTACTTC.

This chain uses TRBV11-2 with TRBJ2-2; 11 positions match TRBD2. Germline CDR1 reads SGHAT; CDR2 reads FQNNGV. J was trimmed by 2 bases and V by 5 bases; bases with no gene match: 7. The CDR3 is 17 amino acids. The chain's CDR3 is CASSEPGLAVNTGELFF. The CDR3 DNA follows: TGTGCCAGCAGCGAACCGGGACTAGCGGTTAACACCGGGGAGCTGTTTTTT. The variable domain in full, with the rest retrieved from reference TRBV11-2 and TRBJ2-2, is EAGVAQSPRYKIIEKRQSVAFWCNPISGHATLYWYQQILGQGPKLLIQFQNNGVVDDSQLPKDRFSAERLKGVDSTLKIQPAKLEDSAVYLCASSEPGLAVNTGELFFGEGSRLTVL.

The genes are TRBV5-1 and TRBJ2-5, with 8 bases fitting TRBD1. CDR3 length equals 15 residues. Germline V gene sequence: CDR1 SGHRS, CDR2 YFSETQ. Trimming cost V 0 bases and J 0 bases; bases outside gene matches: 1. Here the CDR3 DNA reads TGCGCCAGCAGCTTGGGACAGGGGTACCAAGAGACCCAGTACTTC. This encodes CASSLGQGYQETQYF.

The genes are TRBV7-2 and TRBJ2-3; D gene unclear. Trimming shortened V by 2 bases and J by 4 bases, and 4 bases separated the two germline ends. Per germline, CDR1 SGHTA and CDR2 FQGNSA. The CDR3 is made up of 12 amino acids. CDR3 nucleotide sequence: TGTGCCAGCAGCTTATTTTCAGATACGCAGTATTTT. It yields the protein CASSLFSDTQYF.

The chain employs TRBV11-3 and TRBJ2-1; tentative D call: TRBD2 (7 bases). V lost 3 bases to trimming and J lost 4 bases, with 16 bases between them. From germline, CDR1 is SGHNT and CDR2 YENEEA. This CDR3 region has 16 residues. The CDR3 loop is CASSFMRGHLYNEQFF. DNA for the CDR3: TGTGCCAGCAGCTTTATGCGGGGGCACCTGTACAATGAGCAGTTCTTC.

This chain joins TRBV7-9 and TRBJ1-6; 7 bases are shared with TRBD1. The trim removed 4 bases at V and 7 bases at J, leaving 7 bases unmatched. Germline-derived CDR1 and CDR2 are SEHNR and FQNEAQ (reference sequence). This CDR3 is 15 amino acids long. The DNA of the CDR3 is TGTGCCAGCAGCTCACACAGGGGTTCCAATTCACCCCTCCACTTT. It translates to CASSSHRGSNSPLHF.

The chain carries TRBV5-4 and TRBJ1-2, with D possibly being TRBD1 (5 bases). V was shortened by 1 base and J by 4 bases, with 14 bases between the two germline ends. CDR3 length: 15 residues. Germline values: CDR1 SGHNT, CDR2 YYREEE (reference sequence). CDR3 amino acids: CASSLTTPGTYGYTF. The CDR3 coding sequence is TGTGCCAGCAGCTTGACCACACCCGGGACCTATGGCTACACCTTC. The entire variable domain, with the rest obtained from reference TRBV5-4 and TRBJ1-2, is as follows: ETGVTQSPTHLIKTRGQQVTLRCSSQSGHNTVSWYQQALGQGPQFIFQYYREEENGRGNFPPRFSGLQFPNYSSELNVNALELDDSALYLCASSLTTPGTYGYTFGSGTRLTVV.

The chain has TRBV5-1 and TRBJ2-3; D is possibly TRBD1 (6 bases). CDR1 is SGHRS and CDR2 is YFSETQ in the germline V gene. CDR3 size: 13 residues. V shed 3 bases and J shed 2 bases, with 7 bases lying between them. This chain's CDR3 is CASSWDNTDTQYF. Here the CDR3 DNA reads TGCGCCAGCAGCTGGGACAACACAGATACGCAGTATTTT.

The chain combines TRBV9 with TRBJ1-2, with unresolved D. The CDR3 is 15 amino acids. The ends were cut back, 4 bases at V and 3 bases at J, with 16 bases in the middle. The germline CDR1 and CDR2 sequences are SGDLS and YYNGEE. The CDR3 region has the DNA TGTGCCAGCAGCCCGTACCGGGCCTCATACTATGGCTACACCTTC. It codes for CASSPYRASYYGYTF.